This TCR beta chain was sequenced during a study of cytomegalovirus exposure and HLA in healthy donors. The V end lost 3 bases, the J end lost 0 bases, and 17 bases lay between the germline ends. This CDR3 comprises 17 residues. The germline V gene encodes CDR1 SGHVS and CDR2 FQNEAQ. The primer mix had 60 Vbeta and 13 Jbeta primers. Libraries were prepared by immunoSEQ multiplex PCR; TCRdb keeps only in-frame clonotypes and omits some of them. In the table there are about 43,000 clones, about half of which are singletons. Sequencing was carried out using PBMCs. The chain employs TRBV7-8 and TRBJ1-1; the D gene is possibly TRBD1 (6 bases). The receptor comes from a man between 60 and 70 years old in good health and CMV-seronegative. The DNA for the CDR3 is TGTGCCAGCAGCTTGGGGGCGGGTGGACTGCTGAACACTGAAGCTTTCTTT. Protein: CASSLGAGGLLNTEAFF.